A single sample gave rise to the 18 T cell receptor beta chains below, sequenced in a study of blood T cell repertoires in COVID-19. Sequencing used immunoSEQ multiplex PCR; TCRdb keeps in-frame clones, though not all of them. The data show fewer than 300,000 clones, 75% to 90% seen once. Sequencing was carried out using peripheral blood. The source of these receptors is a woman aged 70-85 years with active or convalescent COVID-19.

The rearrangement links TRBV7-9 to TRBJ2-2; 7 nucleotides align to TRBD1. V lost 7 bases to trimming and J lost 0 bases; unmatched junction nucleotides: 14. CDR3 length: 18 residues. Germline V lookup: CDR1 SEHNR, CDR2 FQNEAQ (reference sequence). The DNA for the CDR3 is TGTGCCAGCAACAAAAGGGGGCGCATCCCTTCGAACACCGGGGAGCTGTTTTTT. It codes for CASNKRGRIPSNTGELFF.

This clone appeared once. The chain couples TRBV12-3 or TRBV12-4 to TRBJ1-2, with a weak D call TRBD1 (6 bases). Trimming took 8 bases from V and 0 from J, leaving 10 bases between them. The CDR3 has 13 residues. DNA for the CDR3: TGTGCCAGCGGGACACGCACTAACTATGGCTACACCTTC. Amino acids: CASGTRTNYGYTF.

This chain joins TRBV4-2 and TRBJ2-3; TRBD2 matches at 10 bases. CDR1 is LGHNA, CDR2 YNFKEQ, per germline. The CDR3 sequence is 16 residues long. V lost 3 bases to trimming and J lost 4 bases; unmatched junction nucleotides: 7. The CDR3 here is CASSHLAGAISDTQYF. CDR3 nucleotides: TGTGCCAGCAGCCATCTAGCGGGAGCGATATCAGATACGCAGTATTTT.

The chain employs TRBV18 and TRBJ1-4, with 7 bases identical to TRBD1. Losses at the gene ends were 4 bases for V and 3 bases for J; bases not matched to a gene: 5. CDR3 length equals 15 residues. Germline-derived CDR1 and CDR2 are KGHSH and LQKENI. Here the CDR3 reads CASSLLQGSNEKLFF. CDR3 sequence (DNA): TGTGCCAGCTCACTACTACAGGGGTCTAATGAAAAACTGTTTTTT.

This clone was counted only a few times. The chain carries TRBV2 and TRBJ1-2; 9 nucleotides line up with TRBD1. This CDR3 is 15 amino acids long. In germline, CDR1 is SNHLY, CDR2 FYNNEI. V was clipped by 4 bases and J by 6 bases; unmatched bases: 9. CDR3 in amino acids: CASSAGTGYGDGYTF. The CDR3 nucleotides read TGTGCCAGCAGTGCTGGGACAGGGTATGGGGATGGCTACACCTTC.

The chain carries TRBV7-3 and TRBJ1-1; 8 bases agree with TRBD1. Germline loops: CDR1 SGHTA, CDR2 FQGTGA. The CDR3 extends over 16 amino acids. Trimming took 0 bases from V and 8 from J; bases not matched to a gene: 11. CDR3 protein: CASSLTRTGTGVEAFF. For the CDR3, the DNA is TGTGCCAGCAGCTTAACCCGTACCGGGACAGGAGTCGAAGCTTTCTTT.

V usage is TRBV28 and J usage is TRBJ2-3, with 9 bases lining up with TRBD2. Germline loops: CDR1 MDHEN, CDR2 SYDVKM. With 7 bases clipped from V and 1 base from J, the junction kept 6 bases outside the gene matches. The CDR3 has 15 amino acids. The DNA for the CDR3 is TGTGCCAGCATTAATAGCGGGAGTGGCACAGATACGCAGTATTTT. This sequence encodes CASINSGSGTDTQYF.

The chain has TRBV5-5 and TRBJ2-1, with 9 bases matching TRBD2. V was clipped by 0 bases and J by 4 bases; unmatched bases: 2. Looked up from germline, CDR1 is SGHKS and CDR2 is YYEKEE (reference sequence). The CDR3 has 15 amino acids. As DNA, the CDR3 is TGTGCCAGCAGCTTGGTAGCGGGGGATTACAATGAGCAGTTCTTC. As protein: CASSLVAGDYNEQFF.

The V call is TRBV7-9, the J call TRBJ2-7, with unresolved D. Trimming took 5 bases from V and 2 from J, leaving 10 bases between them. The CDR3 totals 13 residues. Germline CDR1 and CDR2: SEHNR and FQNEAQ (reference sequence). CDR3 sequence: CASSRTSTYEQYF. CDR3 nucleotides: TGTGCCAGCAGCCGAACATCGACCTACGAGCAGTACTTC.

This clone was recorded only once. This chain links TRBV6-5 with TRBJ1-3; tentative D call: TRBD1 (6 bases). Trimming left V 6 bases short and J 5 bases short, with 17 bases between. Germline values: CDR1 MNHEY, CDR2 SVGAGI. The CDR3 has 15 amino acids. The CDR3 bases are TGTGCCAGCAGCCTAACAGGGAATTCCAGAAACACCATATATTTT. Translated, it gives CASSLTGNSRNTIYF.

The chain links TRBV18 to TRBJ2-5, with D possibly matching TRBD2 (6 bases). Trimming left V 3 bases short and J 5 bases short, with 13 bases between. This CDR3 has 14 residues. CDR1 and CDR2 (germline): KGHSH, LQKENI. The CDR3 DNA is TGTGCCAGCTCACCGGTCGGGGGTGTGGAGACCCAGTACTTC. It codes for CASSPVGGVETQYF. Supplemented by reference TRBV18 and TRBJ2-5, the full variable domain reads NAGVMQNPRHLVRRRGQEARLRCSPMKGHSHVYWYRQLPEEGLKFMVYLQKENIIDESGMPKERFSAEFPKEGPSILRIQQVVRGDSAAYFCASSPVGGVETQYFGPGTRLLVL.

This clone was detected only once. Its ends do not fully match the called genes, so a read error is possible. The chain employs TRBV5-4 and TRBJ1-2; 8 bases align to TRBD1. The CDR3 has 12 residues. Germline assignment: CDR1 SGHNT and CDR2 YYREEE (reference sequence). CDR3 sequence reads: CASSVNRDRPDF. The CDR3 DNA reads TGTGCCAGCAGTGTGAACCGGGACAGGCCTGACTTC.

The chain combines TRBV6-6 with TRBJ2-5; 7 nucleotides line up with TRBD2. The germline V gene has CDR1 MNHNY and CDR2 SVGAGI (reference sequence). The CDR3 has 13 amino acids. Trimming took 7 bases from V and 5 from J; bases not matched to a gene: 7. The chain's CDR3 is CASKAGFSETQYF. The CDR3 nucleotides are TGTGCCAGCAAAGCGGGGTTCTCGGAGACCCAGTACTTC.

The chain joins TRBV5-1 to TRBJ2-7; 9 positions match TRBD1. This CDR3 has 17 residues. V was pared by 4 bases and J by 3 bases, with 14 bases of the junction left unmatched. Looked up from germline, CDR1 is SGHRS and CDR2 is YFSETQ. The CDR3 nucleotides read TGCGCCAGCAGCCGAGAGGCGGTTGGGACAGGGTACTACGAGCAGTACTTC. It encodes CASSREAVGTGYYEQYF. Supplemented by reference TRBV5-1 and TRBJ2-7, the full variable domain reads KAGVTQTPRYLIKTRGQQVTLSCSPISGHRSVSWYQQTPGQGLQFLFEYFSETQRNKGNFPGRFSGRQFSNSRSEMNVSTLELGDSALYLCASSREAVGTGYYEQYFGPGTRLTVT.

The chain carries TRBV5-1 and TRBJ1-4, with 9 bases matching TRBD1. After removal of 4 bases from V and 7 bases from J, the junction contained 5 bases not matched to a gene. Germline values: CDR1 SGHRS, CDR2 YFSETQ. The CDR3 runs to 14 residues. The CDR3 DNA is TGCGCCAGCAGCACCGGGACAGGGAGTGAAAAACTGTTTTTT. It is translated as CASSTGTGSEKLFF.

The V and J genes are TRBV19 and TRBJ1-2, with D maybe TRBD1 (5 bases). The CDR3 has 13 amino acids. V was shortened by 3 bases and J by 5 bases, with 10 bases between the two germline ends. Germline CDR1 LNHDA, CDR2 SQIVND (reference sequence). The DNA for the CDR3 is TGTGCCAGTAGTATGGGGCCAGCTTATGGCTACACCTTC. Translation: CASSMGPAYGYTF.

The V and J genes are TRBV9 and TRBJ2-3; TRBD1 aligns across 8 bases. The CDR3 contains 13 residues. The V gene's germline CDR1 is SGDLS and CDR2 YYNGEE. V lost 0 bases and J lost 7; bases outside the gene matches: 1. The CDR3 DNA is TGTGCCAGCAGCGTAGACAGGGGGAATACGCAGTATTTT. Residues: CASSVDRGNTQYF.

The gene calls are TRBV5-1 and TRBJ2-1; maybe TRBD1 (6 bases). The CDR3 is made up of 15 amino acids. CDR1 and CDR2 from the germline V gene are SGHRS and YFSETQ. The V end was cut by 0 bases, the J end by 7 bases, with 14 bases between. The CDR3 is CASSLEALQGNEQFF. In DNA, the CDR3 is TGCGCCAGCAGCTTGGAGGCCCTGCAGGGGAATGAGCAGTTCTTC. The variable domain in full, with the rest retrieved from reference TRBV5-1 and TRBJ2-1, is KAGVTQTPRYLIKTRGQQVTLSCSPISGHRSVSWYQQTPGQGLQFLFEYFSETQRNKGNFPGRFSGRQFSNSRSEMNVSTLELGDSALYLCASSLEALQGNEQFFGPGTRLTVL.